The 26 T cell receptor beta chains reported below all come from one sample, sequenced in a study of cytomegalovirus exposure and HLA in healthy donors. This PCR relied on a set of 60 Vbeta primers and 13 Jbeta primers. Method: immunoSEQ multiplex PCR; TCRdb's copy keeps in-frame clones and lacks some. The data show 200,000 to 250,000 clones, approximately 80% seen once. Sequencing was done on a sample of PBMCs. These receptors all come from a woman aged 55-75 years in good health and CMV-seropositive.

J is TRBJ2-1 and V is TRBV7-9, with 7 bases aligning to TRBD2. There are 15 residues in the CDR3. CDR1 and CDR2 (germline): SEHNR, FQNEAQ (reference sequence). Trimming removed 5 bases from V and 7 bases from J; junction bases left unmatched: 11. The CDR3 region is CASSPRDYMKNEQFF. DNA of the CDR3: TGTGCCAGCAGCCCCCGGGACTACATGAAGAATGAGCAGTTCTTC.

The V call is TRBV6-6, the J call TRBJ1-1; D is possibly TRBD1 (5 bases). The CDR3 sequence is 14 residues long. Trimming took off 5 bases at V and 3 bases at J, with 13 bases between the two ends. The germline CDR1 and CDR2 sequences are MNHNY and SVGAGI (reference sequence). Here the CDR3 reads CASSPRGGYTEAFF. The CDR3 DNA follows: TGTGCCAGCAGTCCCCGGGGGGGTTACACTGAAGCTTTCTTT.

This chain uses TRBV9 with TRBJ2-4; a weak D match, TRBD2 (6 bases). In germline, CDR1 is SGDLS, CDR2 YYNGEE. Trimming stripped 4 bases from V and 0 bases from J, with 14 bases between. The CDR3 has 16 residues. The CDR3 region is CASSPEASVAKNIQYF. CDR3 coding DNA: TGTGCCAGCAGCCCCGAAGCTAGCGTAGCCAAAAACATTCAGTACTTC.

The rearrangement uses TRBV6-1 and TRBJ1-5, with D unclear. V dropped 4 bases and J dropped 7 bases, with 8 bases sitting between them. Germline values: CDR1 MNHNS, CDR2 SASEGT. CDR3 length: 12 amino acids. The CDR3 region has the DNA TGTGCCAGCAGTGCCGTAATCCAGCCCCAGCATTTT. Translating it yields CASSAVIQPQHF.

The V gene is TRBV11-2, the J gene TRBJ1-5; no clear D gene. The CDR3 totals 13 residues. The V gene lost 3 bases and the J gene lost 4 bases, with 7 bases spanning the gap. Germline V CDR1 and CDR2: SGHAT, FQNNGV. The DNA of the CDR3 is TGTGCCAGCAGCTTTCTAAGTAATCAGCCCCAGCATTTT. This gives the protein CASSFLSNQPQHF.

The chain couples TRBV28 to TRBJ1-5; TRBD1 matches at 7 bases. CDR1 is MDHEN and CDR2 is SYDVKM in the germline V gene. Trimming removed 4 bases from V and 2 bases from J; junction bases left unmatched: 2. CDR3 length: 14 amino acids. The CDR3 sequence is CASSYRGRNQPQHF. The CDR3 DNA follows: TGTGCCAGCAGTTACAGGGGACGCAATCAGCCCCAGCATTTT.

DNA of the CDR3: TGCAGTACAGGGGGGGATAAGACCCAGTACTTC. Protein: CSTGGDKTQYF. The chain carries TRBV29-1 and TRBJ2-5; D is possibly TRBD1 (8 bases). Germline loops: CDR1 SQVTM, CDR2 ANQGSEA. The CDR3 sequence is 11 residues long.

This sequence joins TRBV2 and TRBJ1-1; D not resolved. CDR3 length equals 14 residues. Germline lookup yields CDR1 SNHLY and CDR2 FYNNEI. The V end was cut by 3 bases, the J end by 1 base, with 9 bases between. CDR3 protein: CASSERESNTEAFF. The CDR3 bases are TGTGCCAGCAGTGAGAGGGAATCGAACACTGAAGCTTTCTTT. The full variable domain, its missing parts supplied by reference TRBV2 and TRBJ1-1, is EPEVTQTPSHQVTQMGQEVILRCVPISNHLYFYWYRQILGQKVEFLVSFYNNEISEKSEIFDDQFSVERPDGSNFTLKIRSTKLEDSAMYFCASSERESNTEAFFGQGTRLTVV.

The chain recombines TRBV2 with TRBJ1-1; perhaps TRBD1 as D (5 bases). Deletions cut 2 bases from V and 3 bases from J, with 7 bases between. The CDR3 covers 13 residues. Germline V gene lookup returns CDR1 SNHLY and CDR2 FYNNEI. In DNA, the CDR3 is TGTGCCAGCAGTGAACAGGGCCACACTGAAGCTTTCTTT. Protein sequence: CASSEQGHTEAFF.

This clone was counted a single time. V gene TRBV5-6 combines with J gene TRBJ2-1; TRBD2 is a possible D gene (5 bases). Germline values: CDR1 SGHDT, CDR2 YYEEEE. Trimming left V 2 bases short and J 6 bases short, with 12 bases between. This CDR3 is built from 14 residues. The DNA of the CDR3 is TGTGCCAGCAGCTTTCCTACTAGAGGCAATGAGCAGTTCTTC. This codes for CASSFPTRGNEQFF.

The rearrangement joins TRBV18 to TRBJ2-7; 7 bases are a match to TRBD1. Germline lookup yields CDR1 KGHSH and CDR2 LQKENI. With V trimmed by 3 bases and J by 4 bases, 12 bases remained unmatched. The CDR3 sequence is 16 residues long. The CDR3 sequence: CASSPMGAGGPYEQYF. The CDR3 nucleotides are TGTGCCAGCTCACCTATGGGGGCAGGGGGACCATACGAGCAGTACTTC.

This rearrangement joins TRBV5-4 to TRBJ2-7; D not certain. The CDR3 is 12 residues long. V dropped 0 bases and J dropped 6 bases, with 7 bases sitting between them. Germline V gives CDR1 SGHNT, CDR2 YYREEE (reference sequence). This CDR3 reads CASSLAPGEQYF. The CDR3 nucleotides read TGTGCCAGCAGCTTGGCCCCGGGCGAGCAGTACTTC.

The rearrangement uses TRBV6-1 and TRBJ1-4, with 8 bases matching TRBD1. Germline V gene data show CDR1 as MNHNS and CDR2 as SASEGT. CDR3 length: 15 amino acids. J lost 8 bases, V lost 5 bases, and 10 bases had no gene match. The CDR3 DNA follows: TGTGCCAGCAGTAGGGGCCAGGGGGCCGGGGAAAAACTGTTTTTT. It translates to CASSRGQGAGEKLFF.

The V gene is TRBV10-2, the J gene TRBJ2-7; TRBD2 matches at 14 bases. The CDR3 extends over 20 amino acids. Germline assignment: CDR1 WSHSY and CDR2 SAAADI. V dropped 6 bases and J dropped 0; count of bases not matched to a gene: 16. CDR3 DNA sequence: TGCGCCAGCAGCCTCAGCCGGACTAGCGGGAGGCCTCCCCGCTCCTACGAGCAGTACTTC. Its translation: CASSLSRTSGRPPRSYEQYF.

The chain carries TRBV11-2 and TRBJ2-7, with 7 bases identical to TRBD1. Germline V gene lookup returns CDR1 SGHAT and CDR2 FQNNGV. This CDR3 is 15 amino acids long. V lost 4 bases, J lost 7 bases, and 13 bases stayed unmatched. CDR3 in amino acids: CASSSPATGELEQYF. The DNA of the CDR3 is TGTGCCAGCAGCTCGCCGGCCACAGGGGAACTTGAGCAGTACTTC.

About this clone: At the DNA level, this CDR3 is encoded by other sequences in the same sample as well. The V gene is TRBV27, the J gene TRBJ2-1; weak D call: TRBD2 (5 bases). The CDR3 is 15 residues long. Trimming stripped 2 bases from V and 0 bases from J, with 8 bases between. CDR1 is MNHEY and CDR2 is SMNVEV in the germline V gene (reference sequence). The CDR3 coding sequence is TGTGCCAGCAGTTTAGCCGGAGGCTCCTACAATGAGCAGTTCTTC. Protein: CASSLAGGSYNEQFF.

The chain joins TRBV30 to TRBJ1-6; 7 nucleotides line up with TRBD1. The CDR3 loop spans 14 amino acids. Looked up from germline, CDR1 is GTSNPN and CDR2 is SVGIG (reference sequence). The ends lost 4 bases at V and 6 bases at J; junction bases unmatched: 6. The CDR3 here is CAWTLGTVNSPLHF. The DNA for the CDR3 is TGTGCCTGGACCTTGGGGACAGTTAATTCACCCCTCCACTTT. The whole variable domain, filled in from reference TRBV30 and TRBJ1-6, reads SQTIHQWPATLVQPVGSPLSLECTVEGTSNPNLYWYRQAAGRGLQLLFYSVGIGQISSEVPQNLSASRPQDRQFILSSKKLLLSDSGFYLCAWTLGTVNSPLHFGNGTRLTVT.

V is TRBV4-2 and J is TRBJ1-5; 7 bases agree with TRBD1. From germline, CDR1 is LGHNA and CDR2 YNFKEQ. The CDR3 runs 16 residues. V lost 0 bases to trimming and J lost 1 base; unmatched junction nucleotides: 3. CDR3 DNA sequence: TGTGCCAGCAGCCAAGAAAGGGGACAGAGCAATCAGCCCCAGCATTTT. This translates into CASSQERGQSNQPQHF.

V is TRBV5-3 and J is TRBJ2-1; 14 nucleotides line up with TRBD2. TRBV5-3 is an ORF; its function is uncertain. CDR3 length equals 19 residues. V lost 4 bases and J lost 0; bases outside the gene matches: 9. DNA of the CDR3: TGTGCCAGAAGCCAGGGACTAGCGGGAGTCGTGAGCTCCTACAATGAGCAGTTCTTC. It codes for CARSQGLAGVVSSYNEQFF.

The chain carries TRBV9 and TRBJ1-3, with D perhaps matching TRBD1 (6 bases). This CDR3 region has 14 residues. V was pared by 0 bases and J by 2 bases, with 6 bases between. The germline V gene has CDR1 SGDLS and CDR2 YYNGEE. Written as DNA, the CDR3 is TGTGCCAGCAGCGTAGCAGGGGCTGGAAACACCATATATTTT. Translating gives CASSVAGAGNTIYF.

In this sample, this clone turned up many times. The chain couples TRBV10-3 to TRBJ1-1; D is uncertain. Deletions cut 0 bases from V and 1 base from J, with 6 bases between. This CDR3 region has 14 residues. Per the germline V gene, CDR1 is ENHRY and CDR2 is SYGVKD. The CDR3 spells CAISESQQNTEAFF. In nucleotides, the CDR3 is TGTGCCATCAGTGAGTCGCAACAGAACACTGAAGCTTTCTTT.

The V and J genes are TRBV2 and TRBJ2-1; tentatively, D is TRBD1 (5 bases). The V gene lost 9 bases and the J gene lost 6 bases, with 21 bases spanning the gap. CDR3 length: 15 residues. Germline CDR1 reads SNHLY; CDR2 reads FYNNEI. The CDR3: CASKVQVWVGNEQFF. The DNA for the CDR3 is TGTGCCAGTAAGGTACAGGTCTGGGTGGGCAATGAGCAGTTCTTC. The complete variable domain, with remaining parts taken from reference TRBV2 and TRBJ2-1, reads EPEVTQTPSHQVTQMGQEVILRCVPISNHLYFYWYRQILGQKVEFLVSFYNNEISEKSEIFDDQFSVERPDGSNFTLKIRSTKLEDSAMYFCASKVQVWVGNEQFFGPGTRLTVL.

This clone was counted between two and nine times. The chain is built from TRBV28 and TRBJ2-7, with a possible D match to TRBD2 (6 bases). This CDR3 spans 14 amino acids. Looked up from germline, CDR1 is MDHEN and CDR2 is SYDVKM. Trimming took 5 bases from V and 5 from J, leaving 16 bases between them. The CDR3 bases are TGTGCCAGCAGTCCTACTAGCTCTTCGAACGAGCAGTACTTC. Translation gives CASSPTSSSNEQYF.

V usage is TRBV27 and J usage is TRBJ1-3; 8 nucleotides match TRBD1. Trimming took 4 bases from V and 0 from J; bases not matched to a gene: 8. This CDR3 contains 17 residues. Germline CDR1 and CDR2: MNHEY and SMNVEV (reference sequence). In nucleotides, the CDR3 is TGTGCCAGCAGTTCAACCCCAGGGGGCCCCTCTGGAAACACCATATATTTT. This codes for CASSSTPGGPSGNTIYF.

This chain uses TRBV19 with TRBJ2-1; TRBD1 agrees at 9 bases. V shed 4 bases, J shed 10 bases, and the junction held 8 bases outside the gene matches. This CDR3 comprises 14 residues. In germline, CDR1 is LNHDA, CDR2 SQIVND (reference sequence). The CDR3 loop is CASSTGTGFGEQFF. CDR3 coding DNA: TGTGCCAGTAGTACCGGGACAGGGTTTGGCGAGCAGTTCTTC. Combining the CDR3 with reference TRBV19 and TRBJ2-1 gives the whole variable domain DGGITQSPKYLFRKEGQNVTLSCEQNLNHDAMYWYRQDPGQGLRLIYYSQIVNDFQKGDIAEGYSVSREKKESFPLTVTSAQKNPTAFYLCASSTGTGFGEQFFGPGTRLTVL.

The chain uses TRBV18 and TRBJ2-3; tentative D call: TRBD1 (6 bases). V dropped 2 bases and J dropped 3 bases, with 15 bases sitting between them. CDR3 length: 16 residues. CDR1 and CDR2 (germline): KGHSH, LQKENI. The CDR3 nucleotides are TGTGCCAGCTCACCATCCTTCGGGCAGGGGACAGATACGCAGTATTTT. Residues: CASSPSFGQGTDTQYF. Drawing the rest from reference TRBV18 and TRBJ2-3, the complete variable domain is NAGVMQNPRHLVRRRGQEARLRCSPMKGHSHVYWYRQLPEEGLKFMVYLQKENIIDESGMPKERFSAEFPKEGPSILRIQQVVRGDSAAYFCASSPSFGQGTDTQYFGPGTRLTVL.